Following are 27 T cell receptor beta chains from one sample sequenced in a study of T cell responses to AZD1222 COVID-19 vaccine. Assay: immunoSEQ multiplex PCR; the TCRdb copy retains only in-frame clones and omits some. The profile shows roughly 140,000 clones, approximately 78% of them singletons. The material was peripheral blood, obtained on day 0 of MenACWY control vaccination. The source is an adult in good health.

CDR3 coding DNA: TGTGCCAGCAGCGTATCAGGGTTCGGTAACTATGGCTACACCTTC. It is translated as CASSVSGFGNYGYTF. The genes are TRBV9 and TRBJ1-2; D is possibly TRBD1 (5 bases). The CDR3 runs 15 residues. Germline CDR1 SGDLS, CDR2 YYNGEE. Trimming pared 1 base from V and 1 base from J, leaving 11 bases between. The whole variable domain, remainder taken from reference TRBV9 and TRBJ1-2, is DSGVTQTPKHLITATGQRVTLRCSPRSGDLSVYWYQQSLDQGLQFLIQYYNGEERAKGNILERFSAQQFPDLHSELNLSSLELGDSALYFCASSVSGFGNYGYTFGSGTRLTVV.

The J gene is TRBJ2-5, the V gene TRBV9; D is tentatively TRBD1 or TRBD2 (5 bases each). Trimming removed 2 bases from V and 5 bases from J, with 19 bases in between. CDR1 and CDR2 (germline): SGDLS, YYNGEE. CDR3 length equals 16 residues. CDR3 in DNA: TGTGCCAGCAGCGTGTCTCACACGGGACGCGTCGAGACCCAGTACTTC. Its translation is CASSVSHTGRVETQYF.

This chain links TRBV4-1 with TRBJ1-5; unclear D gene. Trimming pared 1 base from V and 5 bases from J, leaving 6 bases between. The CDR3 covers 13 residues. Germline CDR1 reads MGHRA; CDR2 reads YSYEKL. Written as DNA, the CDR3 is TGCGCCAGCAGCCAAGTAACCGATCAGCCCCAGCATTTT. It yields the protein CASSQVTDQPQHF.

In this sample, this clone turned up once. CDR3 residues: CASSPQGRDRAYGYTF. The CDR3 nucleotides read TGTGCCAGCAGTCCCCAAGGCCGGGACAGGGCCTATGGCTACACCTTC. The chain joins TRBV27 to TRBJ1-2; 9 nucleotides agree with TRBD1. Germline CDR1 is MNHEY and CDR2 is SMNVEV (reference sequence). V lost 5 bases to trimming and J lost 4 bases; unmatched junction nucleotides: 11. The CDR3 is 16 amino acids.

The chain employs TRBV5-4 and TRBJ2-1; D is possibly TRBD1 or TRBD2 (5 bases each). Germline CDR1 reads SGHNT; CDR2 reads YYREEE (reference sequence). The CDR3 has 13 residues. Trimming pared 4 bases from V and 6 bases from J, leaving 11 bases between. CDR3: CASSPGQSNEQFF. The CDR3 DNA reads TGTGCCAGCAGCCCGGGGCAGTCCAATGAGCAGTTCTTC.

This clone was detected only a few times. The rearrangement joins TRBV7-9 to TRBJ1-2, with D possibly being TRBD1 (6 bases). Per the germline V gene, CDR1 is SEHNR and CDR2 is FQNEAQ (reference sequence). The CDR3 is 17 amino acids. Trimming stripped 2 bases from V and 2 bases from J, with 18 bases between. The CDR3 coding sequence is TGTGCCAGCAGCTTACCCTCCGAAGGGGGGCAAAACTATGGCTACACCTTC. Amino acid sequence: CASSLPSEGGQNYGYTF.

The chain employs TRBV24-1 and TRBJ2-5, with a possible D match to TRBD2 (5 bases). From germline, CDR1 is KGHDR and CDR2 SFDVKD. The length of the CDR3 is 15 residues. V was clipped by 4 bases and J by 5 bases, with 16 bases between them. CDR3 nucleotide sequence: TGTGCCACCAGTGACCCACTCGGGGTCGGGGAGACCCAGTACTTC. Encoded protein: CATSDPLGVGETQYF.

This clone was found once. The chain recombines TRBV7-3 with TRBJ2-3; 14 bases map to TRBD2. This CDR3 has 16 residues. Losses at the gene ends were 5 bases for V and 4 bases for J; bases not matched to a gene: 5. Germline V gives CDR1 SGHTA, CDR2 FQGTGA. The chain's CDR3 is CASSLTSGGVADTQYF. Here the CDR3 DNA reads TGTGCCAGCAGCCTGACTAGCGGGGGGGTAGCAGATACGCAGTATTTT.

The V gene is TRBV14, the J gene TRBJ1-3, with D unclear. This CDR3 has 15 residues. The V end lost 2 bases, the J end lost 2 bases, and 10 bases lay between the germline ends. CDR1 SGHDN and CDR2 FVKESK come from the germline V gene. CDR3 coding DNA: TGTGCCAGCAGCCAAATGCGGGGTACTGGAAACACCATATATTTT. It specifies CASSQMRGTGNTIYF.

The chain carries TRBV6-5 and TRBJ1-6; no clear D. This CDR3 has 14 residues. Germline V gene sequence: CDR1 MNHEY, CDR2 SVGAGI. The ends were cut back, 3 bases at V and 8 bases at J, with 11 bases in the middle. CDR3 region: CASSYTGRYSPLHF. Here the CDR3 DNA reads TGTGCCAGCAGTTATACCGGGAGGTATTCACCCCTCCACTTT.

This clone occurred a few times. The chain joins TRBV7-8 to TRBJ1-2; D is perhaps TRBD1 (6 bases). The CDR3 has 15 amino acids. V lost 0 bases to trimming and J lost 8 bases, with 16 bases between them. Germline values: CDR1 SGHVS, CDR2 FQNEAQ. The DNA for the CDR3 is TGTGCCAGCAGCTTAGCGGATCGGGGGGGCGAGGGCTACACCTTC. Its protein is CASSLADRGGEGYTF.

V gene TRBV19 combines with J gene TRBJ1-1, with D maybe TRBD1 (6 bases). The V end lost 1 base, the J end lost 1 base, and 13 bases lay between the germline ends. Germline CDR1 is LNHDA and CDR2 is SQIVND (reference sequence). The CDR3 sequence is 16 residues long. The CDR3 sequence: CASSIGTGTSNTEAFF. CDR3 DNA: TGTGCCAGTAGTATAGGAACCGGGACATCGAACACTGAAGCTTTCTTT.

V usage is TRBV7-9 and J usage is TRBJ1-2; D unclear. CDR3 length: 13 residues. The germline V gene encodes CDR1 SEHNR and CDR2 FQNEAQ (reference sequence). The V gene lost 1 base and the J gene lost 8 bases, with 11 bases spanning the gap. This CDR3 reads CASSLEGNYGYTF. In nucleotides, the CDR3 is TGTGCCAGCAGCTTAGAAGGGAATTACGGCTACACCTTC.

The chain uses TRBV20-1 and TRBJ2-3, with TRBD2 identical over 12 bases. CDR3 length: 16 residues. The V gene end was trimmed by 3 bases and the J gene end by 3 bases; junction bases not matched to a gene: 7. Germline CDR1 reads DFQATT; CDR2 reads SNEGSKA (reference sequence). CDR3 residues: CSASALAGGRTDTQYF. CDR3 bases: TGCAGTGCTAGTGCGCTAGCGGGGGGGCGTACAGATACGCAGTATTTT.

This rearrangement joins TRBV28 to TRBJ1-1; no definite D call. The CDR3 runs 13 residues. Germline V lookup: CDR1 MDHEN, CDR2 SYDVKM. V gave up 2 bases and J gave up 0 bases, with 4 bases separating them. CDR3 residues: CASSLPVNTEAFF. Here the CDR3 DNA reads TGTGCCAGCAGTTTACCGGTGAACACTGAAGCTTTCTTT.

The rearrangement uses TRBV7-9 and TRBJ2-5, with TRBD1 matching 9 bases. Germline trimming cut 5 bases from V and 5 bases from J; bases unmatched to any gene: 6. This CDR3 is built from 14 residues. Germline CDR1 is SEHNR and CDR2 is FQNEAQ (reference sequence). CDR3 DNA sequence: TGTGCCAGCAGCCGTACAGGGGGCGCGGAGACCCAGTACTTC. This gives the protein CASSRTGGAETQYF.

The DNA for the CDR3 is TGTGCCAGCAGCTCCCAGGGACAGGGTTTTGGGCACATTCAGTACTTC. Amino acid sequence: CASSSQGQGFGHIQYF. This chain links TRBV7-9 with TRBJ2-4, with 9 bases that match TRBD1. CDR3 length equals 16 residues. Unmatched junction bases numbered 12, after V lost 4 bases and J lost 8 bases. The germline gives CDR1 SEHNR, CDR2 FQNEAQ (reference sequence).

In its sample, this clone was seen once. This sequence joins TRBV6-5 and TRBJ2-3; D might be TRBD2 (6 bases). Looked up from germline, CDR1 is MNHEY and CDR2 is SVGAGI. The CDR3 runs to 15 residues. V shed 5 bases and J shed 5 bases, with 17 bases lying between them. The CDR3 DNA sequence: TGTGCCAGCAGTCGAGGCGGGGCGATCAAAGATACGCAGTATTTT. Translated: CASSRGGAIKDTQYF.

This clone was counted once. The CDR3 coding sequence is TGCAGCGTTCCCGACGACAGGGACTTTGGCTACACCTTC. Protein sequence: CSVPDDRDFGYTF. This chain links TRBV29-1 with TRBJ1-2; TRBD1 aligns across 7 bases. V lost 5 bases and J lost 7; bases outside the gene matches: 10. Germline CDR1 reads SQVTM; CDR2 reads ANQGSEA. This CDR3 is 13 amino acids long.

This rearrangement joins TRBV5-4 to TRBJ2-1; tentative D call: TRBD2 (6 bases). The CDR3 has 13 amino acids. CDR1 and CDR2 (germline): SGHNT, YYREEE (reference sequence). V lost 3 bases and J lost 6, with 10 bases in between. The CDR3 nucleotides are TGTGCCAGCAGCTCGGGACTGCCCAATGAGCAGTTCTTC. This gives the protein CASSSGLPNEQFF.

V gene TRBV6-5 combines with J gene TRBJ1-4, with TRBD1 matching 7 bases. The V gene end was trimmed by 7 bases and the J gene end by 7 bases; junction bases not matched to a gene: 6. CDR1 is MNHEY, CDR2 SVGAGI, per germline. This CDR3 is 13 amino acids long. The chain's CDR3 is CASMRQGGEKLFF. The DNA of the CDR3 is TGTGCCAGCATGAGACAGGGTGGTGAAAAACTGTTTTTT.

In this sample, this clone turned up a few times. This sequence joins TRBV27 and TRBJ1-1, with D possibly being TRBD1 (6 bases). The CDR3 contains 14 residues. Germline lookup yields CDR1 MNHEY and CDR2 SMNVEV (reference sequence). The V end lost 2 bases, the J end lost 5 bases, and 12 bases lay between the germline ends. CDR3: CASSLQGRKTEAFF. Here the CDR3 DNA reads TGTGCCAGCAGTTTACAGGGGAGAAAGACTGAAGCTTTCTTT.

CDR3 nucleotide sequence: TGTGCCAGCAGTTTCGACAGAGGAGATGGCTACACCTTC. Translating it yields CASSFDRGDGYTF. The gene calls are TRBV12-3 or TRBV12-4 and TRBJ1-2; the D gene is possibly TRBD1 (5 bases). The CDR3 is made up of 13 amino acids. The V end lost 3 bases, the J end lost 6 bases, and 11 bases lay between the germline ends.

This clone has only a few counts. This chain joins TRBV28 and TRBJ1-5; possible D gene TRBD1, 5 bases. This CDR3 region has 14 residues. Germline V gene data show CDR1 as MDHEN and CDR2 as SYDVKM. V dropped 5 bases and J dropped 2 bases, with 10 bases sitting between them. The CDR3 nucleotides read TGTGCCAGCAGTAGGGGAGGAGGCAATCAGCCCCAGCATTTT. Its translation is CASSRGGGNQPQHF.

J is TRBJ2-1 and V is TRBV7-9, with D unclear. This CDR3 is built from 13 residues. Germline V gene sequence: CDR1 SEHNR, CDR2 FQNEAQ (reference sequence). V was clipped by 4 bases and J by 6 bases, with 10 bases between them. This CDR3 is CASSWNTANEQFF. The DNA of the CDR3 is TGTGCCAGCAGCTGGAATACGGCCAATGAGCAGTTCTTC. The variable domain in full, completed from reference TRBV7-9 and TRBJ2-1, reads DTGVSQNPRHKITKRGQNVTFRCDPISEHNRLYWYRQTLGQGPEFLTYFQNEAQLEKSRLLSDRFSAERPKGSFSTLEIQRTEQGDSAMYLCASSWNTANEQFFGPGTRLTVL.

DNA of the CDR3: TGTGCCAGCAGCCACGGAGGGGGGGGGAAAAAACTGTTTTTT. It specifies CASSHGGGGKKLFF. The chain couples TRBV4-2 to TRBJ1-4, with D perhaps matching TRBD1 (6 bases). Germline CDR1 is LGHNA and CDR2 is YNFKEQ. Trimming removed 3 bases from V and 9 bases from J, with 14 bases in between. The CDR3 extends over 14 amino acids.

The rearrangement links TRBV7-9 to TRBJ2-1; 10 nucleotides line up with TRBD2. The V and J ends lost 5 bases and 3 bases, in that order; junction bases with no gene match: 7. Germline CDR1 and CDR2: SEHNR and FQNEAQ (reference sequence). The CDR3 runs to 16 residues. In nucleotides, the CDR3 is TGTGCCAGCAGCCCGTTTGCTAGCGGGGGCTACAATGAGCAGTTCTTC. Translated, it gives CASSPFASGGYNEQFF. Complete variable domain (other parts from reference TRBV7-9 and TRBJ2-1): DTGVSQNPRHKITKRGQNVTFRCDPISEHNRLYWYRQTLGQGPEFLTYFQNEAQLEKSRLLSDRFSAERPKGSFSTLEIQRTEQGDSAMYLCASSPFASGGYNEQFFGPGTRLTVL.